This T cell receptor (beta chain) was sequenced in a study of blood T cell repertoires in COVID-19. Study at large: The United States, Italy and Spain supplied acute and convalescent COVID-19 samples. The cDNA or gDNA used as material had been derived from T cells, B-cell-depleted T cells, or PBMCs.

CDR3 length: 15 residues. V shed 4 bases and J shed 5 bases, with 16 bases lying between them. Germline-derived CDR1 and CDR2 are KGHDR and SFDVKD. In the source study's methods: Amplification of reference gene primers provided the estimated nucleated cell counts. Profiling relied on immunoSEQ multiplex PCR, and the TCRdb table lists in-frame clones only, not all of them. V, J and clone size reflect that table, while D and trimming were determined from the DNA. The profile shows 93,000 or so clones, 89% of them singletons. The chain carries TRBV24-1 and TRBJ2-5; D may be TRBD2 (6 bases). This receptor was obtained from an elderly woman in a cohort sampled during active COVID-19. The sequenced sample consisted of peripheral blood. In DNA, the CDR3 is TGTGCCACCAGTGACCCCCGGGGGACCGGGGAGACCCAGTACTTC. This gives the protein CATSDPRGTGETQYF.